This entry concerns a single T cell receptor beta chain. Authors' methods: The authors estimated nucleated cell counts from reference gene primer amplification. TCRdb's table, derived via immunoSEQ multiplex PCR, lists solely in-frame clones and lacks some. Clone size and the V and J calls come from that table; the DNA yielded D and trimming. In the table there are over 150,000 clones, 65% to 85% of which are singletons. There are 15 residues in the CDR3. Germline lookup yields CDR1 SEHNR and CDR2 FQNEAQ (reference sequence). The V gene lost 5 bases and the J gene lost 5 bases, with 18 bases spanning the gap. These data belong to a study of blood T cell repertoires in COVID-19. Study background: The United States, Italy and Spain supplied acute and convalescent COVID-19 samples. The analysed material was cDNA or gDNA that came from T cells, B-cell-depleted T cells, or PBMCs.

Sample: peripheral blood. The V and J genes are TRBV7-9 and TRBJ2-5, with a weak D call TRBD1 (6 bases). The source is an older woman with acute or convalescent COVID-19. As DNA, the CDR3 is TGTGCCAGCAGCCAGGGGACCCGAGAGAGTGAGACCCAGTACTTC. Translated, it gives CASSQGTRESETQYF.